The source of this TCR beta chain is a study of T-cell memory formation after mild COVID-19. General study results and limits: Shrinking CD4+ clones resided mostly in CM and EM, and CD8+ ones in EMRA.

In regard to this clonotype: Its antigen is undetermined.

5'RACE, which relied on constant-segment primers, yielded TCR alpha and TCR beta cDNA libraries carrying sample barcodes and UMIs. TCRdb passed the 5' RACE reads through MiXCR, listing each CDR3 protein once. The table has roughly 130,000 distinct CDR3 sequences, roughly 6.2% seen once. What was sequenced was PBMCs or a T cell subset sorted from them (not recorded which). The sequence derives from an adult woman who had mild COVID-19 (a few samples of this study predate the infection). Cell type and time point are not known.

The CDR3 here is CAISETPASSYEQYF. The DNA of the CDR3 is TGTGCCATCAGTGAGACACCGGCTAGCTCCTACGAGCAGTACTTC. The chain is built from TRBV10-3 and TRBJ2-7; D remains ambiguous. V shed 2 bases and J shed 0 bases, with 11 bases lying between them. Per germline, CDR1 ENHRY and CDR2 SYGVKD. The CDR3 extends over 15 amino acids.